This entry features one T cell receptor beta chain sequence. The antigen this receptor binds is unknown. The sample holds no much larger clone one base away, and base qualities are not on file. Trimming takes 0 bases off V and 7 bases off J; junction bases not matched to a gene: 8. The germline V gene encodes CDR1 GTSNPN and CDR2 SVGIG (reference sequence). The CDR3, cysteine through phenylalanine, is 15 amino acids long. The sequence is cut down to CDR3 DNA, 45 bases in frame from base 1. Participants in the prospective study were enrolled through a virtual design, were aged about 18 to 100 years, and lived in approximately 25 United States geographic areas. Cohort assignment in the prospective study relied on participant-reported clinical history from a screening survey and a study questionnaire. Exposed participants had been in contact, within 2 weeks of entering the study, with a person who had a PCR-confirmed or clinician-diagnosed case of COVID-19. Each participant in the prospective study had whole blood, serum and a nasopharyngeal or oropharyngeal swab collected by mobile phlebotomists. Prospective study participants could optionally give additional blood draws and questionnaires over a roughly 2-month period. Blood samples from the prospective study were shipped frozen or at room temperature prior to DNA extraction.

This specimen belongs to a study of blood T cell repertoires in COVID-19 (dated by TCRdb to about 2020). With regard to the full study: Samples from collaborators originated in the United States, Italy and Spain and spanned both the acute and convalescent phases of COVID-19. Where available, HLA class I and class II types were obtained from metadata supplied by the sample provider rather than from assay-based typing. Samples came from the ongoing ImmuneRACE study (first 160 participants) plus 1,254 subjects from 6 global collaborators. The material from the prospective study consisted of cDNA or gDNA derived from T cells, B-cell-depleted T cells, or PBMCs. Subjects who had been exposed to COVID-19, were actively infected with it, or had recovered from it provided the deeply sampled blood TCRbeta repertoires that made up the dataset. The repertoires were released in a freely available public database meant as a resource for research on the immune response to SARS-CoV-2. The sample metadata nearly always contained a de-identified subject ID, COVID-19 status, age in years and sex. General conclusions and limits of the study: The amount of clinical and demographic metadata varied by source and participant and was provided uncurated.

TCRbeta CDR3 regions were amplified from genomic DNA by means of the immunoSEQ Assay, a bias-controlled multiplex PCR. The paper's data handling went like this. The number of nucleated cells in each sample was estimated from the amplification of reference gene primers within the assay. To quantify the absolute abundance of each unique TCRbeta CDR3 rearrangement, sequence reads were collapsed and filtered. Productive Simpson clonality was computed per sample as the square root of Simpson's diversity index over productive rearrangements. TCRdb limited this immuneACCESS table to in-frame rearrangements with V and J called. A share of clones is missing; checked studies link under half to unresolved V genes, and the rest is unexplained. V and J calls and clone size are given by that table; D and trimming were obtained from the DNA. This sample comprises roughly 150,000 clones, about four fifths of them detected only once. Of the sample, under 2% falls within the top ten clones.

The source is a woman between 18 and 29 years old who had been exposed to COVID-19. Sequenced material: PBMCs or T cells enriched from blood (not recorded which). The chain is made from TRBV30 and TRBJ2-1; 8 nucleotides in the junction match TRBD2. For the CDR3, the sequence is CAWSVTGGPGNEQFF. Read as DNA, the sequence is TGTGCCTGGAGTGTTACGGGAGGGCCAGGAAATGAGCAGTTCTTC.